This T cell receptor (beta chain) was recorded in a study of shared clonotypes between healthy human individuals. Study information: The study used three CD4 naive, three CD4 memory, two CD8 naive and one CD8 memory plate per donor.

Using immunoSEQ multiplex PCR, the repertoire was profiled, and TCRdb retains in-frame clones only, with some absent. The data contain roughly 2.4 million clones, approximately 94% of them singletons. Study findings and constraints: Non-shared clonotypes had lower generation probabilities than clonotypes shared by all four sorted-subset donors. Memory subsets generally showed smaller estimated richness than naive subsets did. Blood alone was sampled, and tissue repertoires likely differ.

Points on this clone: Its target is not known.

V dropped 3 bases and J dropped 8; count of bases not matched to a gene: 3. The CDR3 runs 13 residues. CDR1 and CDR2 (germline): SGDLS, YYNGEE. J is TRBJ1-3 and V is TRBV9, with 9 bases fitting TRBD1. The clonotype comes from a man younger than 35 in good health. Sequenced sample: naive CD4+ T cells sorted from blood. As to subset: CD45RA+ positively selected. CDR3 in amino acids: CASSEQGAHTIYF. CDR3 nucleotide sequence: TGTGCCAGCAGCGAACAGGGGGCACACACCATATATTTT.